This T cell receptor (beta chain) was sequenced for a study of blood T cell repertoires in COVID-19. The CDR3 is 15 amino acids. Germline-derived CDR1 and CDR2 are LNHDA and SQIVND (reference sequence). V lost 6 bases to trimming and J lost 1 base, with 15 bases between them. The method was immunoSEQ multiplex PCR; TCRdb's version includes in-frame clones alone and lacks a portion of them. The table has about 160,000 clones, roughly 93% seen once. V gene TRBV19 combines with J gene TRBJ2-5; D is undetermined. Sequencing used peripheral blood. This TCR was recovered from a woman between 50 and 59 years old with acute or convalescent COVID-19. The CDR3 DNA reads as TGTGCCAGTAGCCCCGCGGAAGCCCCCCAAGAGACCCAGTACTTC. Its protein is CASSPAEAPQETQYF.